This T cell receptor beta chain was identified in a study of CD8 T cells in ankylosing spondylitis. This clonotype was detected many times. Antigen: not known. Notes on the study in general: Within peripheral blood, clones linked to disease were CD8+ and relatively rare.

Germline lookup yields CDR1 MNHEY and CDR2 SVGEGT. The CDR3 contains 15 residues. J was trimmed by 0 bases and V by 2 bases; bases with no gene match: 1. With molecular barcodes, quantitative 5'-RACE was used to make the TCR beta libraries. TCRdb processed the 5' RACE reads anew with MiXCR; each CDR3 protein has one entry. The sample carries fewer than 150,000 distinct CDR3 sequences, roughly 6.6% recorded once. The chain recombines TRBV6-2 or TRBV6-3 with TRBJ2-3, with 8 nucleotides matching TRBD2. The source is a female donor with ankylosing spondylitis or in good health (not recorded which). The specimen sequenced was blood, either unsorted or a sorted T cell fraction (not recorded which). The CDR3 loop is CASSYGGGSTDTQYF. The CDR3 coding sequence is TGTGCCAGCAGTTACGGCGGGGGGAGCACAGATACGCAGTATTTT.